This T cell receptor beta chain was sequenced during a study of T cell changes during pregnancy in multiple sclerosis. Assay used: immunoSEQ multiplex PCR; TCRdb lists only in-frame clones, some missing. This table holds 70,000 to 80,000 clones, over 85% found once. V gave up 6 bases and J gave up 2 bases; unmatched junction bases: 12. Germline lookup yields CDR1 LGHNA and CDR2 YSLEER. The CDR3 covers 17 residues. The table lists this clone with a count of one. The clonotype comes from a female donor with multiple sclerosis, enrolled in a pregnancy study. Material: peripheral blood, obtained in the first trimester of pregnancy. The chain recombines TRBV4-3 with TRBJ2-7; 11 bases map to TRBD1. CDR3 amino acids: CASSFGTGGMTPYEQYF. The CDR3 DNA sequence: TGCGCCAGCAGTTTCGGGACAGGGGGAATGACCCCCTACGAGCAGTACTTC.